Below are 30 T cell receptor beta chains sequenced from a single sample in a study of shared clonotypes between healthy human individuals. The repertoire was sequenced with immunoSEQ multiplex PCR; TCRdb's copy has only in-frame clones and lacks some. Among 560,000 or so clones listed, about 95% were seen once. Naive CD8 cells, CD45RO-negative and positively selected for CCR7, excluded terminally differentiated effector memory CD45RA+ cells. The sample comprised naive CD8+ T cells sorted from blood. The receptors derive from a woman between 25 and 40 years old in good health.

The gene calls are TRBV9 and TRBJ2-5; D may correspond to TRBD1 or TRBD2 (6 bases each). Germline V gives CDR1 SGDLS, CDR2 YYNGEE. The V end was cut by 2 bases, the J end by 1 base, with 12 bases between. The CDR3 consists of 15 residues. CDR3 amino acids: CASSVGGGAQETQYF. The DNA of the CDR3 is TGTGCCAGCAGCGTCGGGGGCGGCGCCCAAGAGACCCAGTACTTC.

V is TRBV5-1 and J is TRBJ2-1; 11 nucleotides match TRBD1. Germline-derived CDR1 and CDR2 are SGHRS and YFSETQ. The J segment lost 4 bases and the V segment lost 4 bases, leaving 7 bases of the junction unmatched. CDR3 length: 16 residues. The CDR3 DNA sequence: TGCGCCAGCAGCCTGGGGACAGGGGGACTGTACAATGAGCAGTTCTTC. Protein: CASSLGTGGLYNEQFF.

The chain has TRBV25-1 and TRBJ2-3; D is unresolved. Per germline, CDR1 MGHDK and CDR2 SYGVNS. CDR3 length equals 16 residues. Trimming took 4 bases from V and 3 from J, leaving 17 bases between them. CDR3 bases: TGTGCCAGCAGTGCGTCACATCACCGCAGGACAGATACGCAGTATTTT. It yields the protein CASSASHHRRTDTQYF.

This clone was observed a single time. The chain couples TRBV11-2 to TRBJ2-5, with D perhaps TRBD2 (7 bases). The CDR3 has 12 residues. CDR1 is SGHAT, CDR2 FQNNGV, per germline. V lost 5 bases and J 6 bases, leaving 10 bases between the germline ends. This CDR3 is CASSPGGQTQYF. The CDR3 DNA reads TGTGCCAGCAGCCCCGGGGGGCAGACCCAGTACTTC. Full variable domain (remainder filled in from reference TRBV11-2 and TRBJ2-5): EAGVAQSPRYKIIEKRQSVAFWCNPISGHATLYWYQQILGQGPKLLIQFQNNGVVDDSQLPKDRFSAERLKGVDSTLKIQPAKLEDSAVYLCASSPGGQTQYFGPGTRLLVL.

J is TRBJ2-2 and V is TRBV7-6; D gene unclear. Germline CDR1 and CDR2: SGHVS and FNYEAQ. The V gene lost 1 base and the J gene lost 7 bases, with 7 bases spanning the gap. The CDR3 has 13 residues. Here the CDR3 reads CASSLEQYGELFF. For the CDR3, the DNA is TGTGCCAGCAGCTTAGAGCAGTACGGGGAGCTGTTTTTT.

This sequence joins TRBV6-1 and TRBJ1-3; a weak D match, TRBD1 (6 bases). Between the trimmed V and J ends, which lost 4 bases and 4 bases, there was a span of 17 bases. The germline V gene encodes CDR1 MNHNS and CDR2 SASEGT. There are 16 residues in the CDR3. The CDR3 loop is CASSANREGSGNTIYF. DNA for the CDR3: TGTGCCAGCAGTGCTAACAGGGAAGGTTCAGGAAACACCATATATTTT.

Concerning this clone itself: Additional DNA sequences in this sample encode the identical CDR3. J is TRBJ2-7 and V is TRBV4-1; TRBD2 matches at 8 bases. The CDR3 has 19 amino acids. Germline V CDR1 and CDR2: MGHRA, YSYEKL. The trim removed 1 base at V and 3 bases at J, leaving 17 bases unmatched. The CDR3: CASSQVGVAGLVRDYEQYF. In DNA, the CDR3 is TGCGCCAGCAGCCAAGTGGGGGTAGCGGGGCTTGTTCGGGACTACGAGCAGTACTTC.

The CDR3 protein is CASSRSAGVARETQYF. DNA of the CDR3: TGTGCCAGCAGCCGCTCCGCAGGGGTTGCGCGAGAGACCCAGTACTTC. This sequence joins TRBV14 and TRBJ2-5; maybe TRBD1 (6 bases). Germline values: CDR1 SGHDN, CDR2 FVKESK. The CDR3 is 16 amino acids. V was cut by 4 bases and J by 4 bases, with 19 bases left in between.

The gene calls are TRBV11-3 and TRBJ2-1, with D tentatively TRBD1 or TRBD2 (6 bases each). CDR3 size: 19 residues. V shed 2 bases and J shed 5 bases, with 25 bases lying between them. The germline V gene encodes CDR1 SGHNT and CDR2 YENEEA. Here the CDR3 reads CASSLFPGANLYGNNEQFF. The CDR3 coding sequence is TGTGCCAGCAGCTTATTTCCGGGGGCCAATCTATACGGGAACAATGAGCAGTTCTTC.

The chain is built from TRBV2 and TRBJ2-5, with D uncertain. CDR3 length: 14 residues. Germline-derived CDR1 and CDR2 are SNHLY and FYNNEI. V dropped 0 bases and J dropped 5 bases, with 10 bases sitting between them. This chain's CDR3 is CASSEAVGWETQYF. The CDR3 nucleotides read TGTGCCAGCAGTGAAGCAGTAGGGTGGGAGACCCAGTACTTC.

In its sample, this clone was seen a few times. CDR3 region: CASSSTGGFEAFF. Written as DNA, the CDR3 is TGTGCCAGTAGTTCCACAGGGGGCTTTGAAGCTTTCTTT. The chain joins TRBV19 to TRBJ1-1; 9 nucleotides align to TRBD1. CDR1 is LNHDA and CDR2 is SQIVND in the germline V gene (reference sequence). After removal of 5 bases from V and 7 bases from J, the junction contained 5 bases not matched to a gene. CDR3 length: 13 residues.

The chain joins TRBV27 to TRBJ2-1, with D unresolved. The V end lost 0 bases, the J end lost 2 bases, and 14 bases lay between the germline ends. The CDR3 has 17 amino acids. The germline gives CDR1 MNHEY, CDR2 SMNVEV (reference sequence). DNA for the CDR3: TGTGCCAGCAGTTTATCCGCTCCAAGACGAACCTACAATGAGCAGTTCTTC. Translating gives CASSLSAPRRTYNEQFF.

V usage is TRBV5-6 and J usage is TRBJ1-2, with D uncertain. Trimming removed 4 bases at V and 6 bases at J, with 13 bases between. Germline-derived CDR1 and CDR2 are SGHDT and YYEEEE. The CDR3 totals 13 residues. CDR3 coding DNA: TGTGCCAGCAGCCCCGGGGTACGCCATGGCTACACCTTC. It encodes CASSPGVRHGYTF.

The rearrangement links TRBV19 to TRBJ1-2; TRBD1 matches at 8 bases. Germline V lookup: CDR1 LNHDA, CDR2 SQIVND (reference sequence). There are 12 residues in the CDR3. Unmatched junction bases numbered 6, after V lost 7 bases and J lost 8 bases. The DNA for the CDR3 is TGTGCCAGTATGAGGACAGGGAAGGGCTACACCTTC. Translated, it gives CASMRTGKGYTF. The complete variable domain, with remaining parts taken from reference TRBV19 and TRBJ1-2, reads DGGITQSPKYLFRKEGQNVTLSCEQNLNHDAMYWYRQDPGQGLRLIYYSQIVNDFQKGDIAEGYSVSREKKESFPLTVTSAQKNPTAFYLCASMRTGKGYTFGSGTRLTVV.

As concerns this clone: The same CDR3 is also encoded by other DNA sequences in this sample. V and J are TRBV27 and TRBJ2-1; no clear D. The CDR3 is 12 amino acids. CDR1 is MNHEY and CDR2 is SMNVEV in the germline V gene (reference sequence). V was clipped by 5 bases and J by 7 bases, with 9 bases between them. The DNA for the CDR3 is TGTGCCAGCAGTACTTTAGGGAATGAGCAGTTCTTC. As protein: CASSTLGNEQFF.

The V and J genes are TRBV19 and TRBJ1-3, with D perhaps matching TRBD1 (6 bases). The CDR3 runs to 16 residues. V was clipped by 1 base and J by 3 bases, with 13 bases between them. Per germline, CDR1 LNHDA and CDR2 SQIVND (reference sequence). The CDR3 reads CASSIVGQGSGNTIYF. CDR3 in DNA: TGTGCCAGTAGTATAGTCGGCCAGGGGAGTGGAAACACCATATATTTT.

J is TRBJ2-2 and V is TRBV9; the D is unclear. Deletions cut 5 bases from V and 5 bases from J, with 16 bases between. From germline, CDR1 is SGDLS and CDR2 YYNGEE. CDR3 length: 15 amino acids. The CDR3 sequence: CASSGVELGTGELFF. CDR3 DNA sequence: TGTGCCAGCAGTGGGGTGGAGCTTGGGACCGGGGAGCTGTTTTTT.

The chain links TRBV11-2 to TRBJ2-7; D remains ambiguous. CDR3 size: 16 residues. V was clipped by 3 bases and J by 0 bases, with 15 bases between them. Germline V gene sequence: CDR1 SGHAT, CDR2 FQNNGV. CDR3 region: CASSFGVLDPSYEQYF. CDR3 bases: TGTGCCAGCAGCTTTGGCGTACTGGACCCCTCCTACGAGCAGTACTTC.

The J gene is TRBJ2-3, the V gene TRBV19, with TRBD2 matching over 12 bases. After removal of 9 bases from V and 4 bases from J, the junction contained 11 bases not matched to a gene. Germline CDR1 reads LNHDA; CDR2 reads SQIVND (reference sequence). The CDR3 loop spans 16 amino acids. CDR3 in DNA: TGTGCCAGCGCAGAAAGACTAGCGGGAGAATCAGATACGCAGTATTTT. This translates into CASAERLAGESDTQYF. Full variable domain (missing parts from reference TRBV19 and TRBJ2-3): DGGITQSPKYLFRKEGQNVTLSCEQNLNHDAMYWYRQDPGQGLRLIYYSQIVNDFQKGDIAEGYSVSREKKESFPLTVTSAQKNPTAFYLCASAERLAGESDTQYFGPGTRLTVL.

The chain joins TRBV30 to TRBJ2-7; TRBD2 matches at 13 bases. The CDR3 has 14 amino acids. With V trimmed by 2 bases and J by 9 bases, 7 bases remained unmatched. The germline CDR1 and CDR2 sequences are GTSNPN and SVGIG (reference sequence). CDR3 DNA: TGTGCCTGGAGTCCCGGGACTAGCGGGATACCGCAGTACTTC. Its protein is CAWSPGTSGIPQYF.

The chain links TRBV4-1 to TRBJ2-7; D is undetermined. The length of the CDR3 is 13 residues. CDR1 MGHRA and CDR2 YSYEKL come from the germline V gene. Trimming left V 0 bases short and J 7 bases short, with 10 bases between. The CDR3 DNA sequence: TGCGCCAGCAGCCAAGATCTGAAAGGGGAGCAGTACTTC. Translated, it gives CASSQDLKGEQYF.

The chain combines TRBV7-8 with TRBJ2-6; TRBD2 might be the D (6 bases). Germline lookup yields CDR1 SGHVS and CDR2 FQNEAQ. Trimming took 0 bases from V and 2 from J, leaving 8 bases between them. The CDR3 extends over 16 amino acids. This chain's CDR3 is CASSLAGGPGANVLTF. CDR3 DNA sequence: TGTGCCAGCAGCTTAGCGGGGGGACCTGGGGCCAACGTCCTGACTTTC.

The chain joins TRBV6-5 to TRBJ2-2; no clear D gene. V lost 7 bases and J 4 bases, leaving 7 bases between the germline ends. Per the germline V gene, CDR1 is MNHEY and CDR2 is SVGAGI. This CDR3 region has 12 residues. CDR3 amino acids: CASTIGTGELFF. DNA of the CDR3: TGTGCCAGCACCATTGGCACCGGGGAGCTGTTTTTT.

This sequence joins TRBV7-9 and TRBJ2-7; perhaps TRBD2 as D (6 bases). This CDR3 has 14 amino acids. The V end was cut by 5 bases, the J end by 7 bases, with 18 bases between. CDR1 is SEHNR, CDR2 FQNEAQ, per germline (reference sequence). CDR3 residues: CASSHRDSSREQYF. The DNA for the CDR3 is TGTGCCAGCAGCCACCGGGACTCCTCTCGGGAGCAGTACTTC.

In DNA form, the CDR3 reads TGTGCCAGCAGCTCGACACTCCAAGAGACCCAGTACTTC. It codes for CASSSTLQETQYF. V is TRBV7-9 and J is TRBJ2-5, with no clear D. Germline CDR1 reads SEHNR; CDR2 reads FQNEAQ (reference sequence). This CDR3 is built from 13 residues. V lost 4 bases and J 1 base, leaving 7 bases between the germline ends.

Concerning this clone itself: One junction end disagrees with the germline gene, perhaps due to a read error. The chain recombines TRBV6-1 with TRBJ1-2, with D maybe TRBD1 (5 bases). The CDR3 has 17 residues. Germline-derived CDR1 and CDR2 are MNHNS and SASEGT. The CDR3 loop reads CASIEHVFPGTDYGYTF. The DNA of the CDR3 is TGTGCCAGCATTGAACACGTCTTTCCCGGGACGGACTATGGCTACACCTTC.

The gene calls are TRBV5-6 and TRBJ2-7, with 14 bases that match TRBD2. With 4 bases clipped from V and 2 bases from J, the junction kept 8 bases outside the gene matches. CDR3 length: 17 residues. Germline V gene data show CDR1 as SGHDT and CDR2 as YYEEEE. The CDR3 sequence: CASSTGLAGVSTYEQYF. Here the CDR3 DNA reads TGTGCCAGCAGCACGGGACTAGCGGGAGTTTCGACCTACGAGCAGTACTTC.

The genes are TRBV28 and TRBJ1-2; D is ambiguous. CDR3 length equals 12 residues. Trimming left V 3 bases short and J 7 bases short, with 9 bases between. Germline CDR1 MDHEN, CDR2 SYDVKM. The CDR3 coding sequence is TGTGCCAGCAGTTTTTCGGGCCGTGGCTACACCTTC. Translated: CASSFSGRGYTF.

Here the CDR3 DNA reads TGTGCCAGCAGTTTATCCCCAGGGGATTCTCGCAATGAGCAGTTCTTC. Its protein product is CASSLSPGDSRNEQFF. V and J are TRBV7-9 and TRBJ2-1; D might be TRBD1 (6 bases). Trimming stripped 6 bases from V and 6 bases from J, with 21 bases between. From germline, CDR1 is SEHNR and CDR2 FQNEAQ (reference sequence). This CDR3 contains 16 residues.

V and J are TRBV2 and TRBJ2-7; TRBD1 might be the D (6 bases). V was shortened by 7 bases and J by 2 bases, with 12 bases between the two germline ends. Germline lookup yields CDR1 SNHLY and CDR2 FYNNEI. The CDR3 loop spans 13 amino acids. CDR3 protein: CASIQGQPYEQYF. DNA of the CDR3: TGTGCCAGCATCCAGGGGCAACCCTACGAGCAGTACTTC.